The 14 T cell receptor beta chains below all came from one sample that was sequenced in a study of T cell repertoires in cytomegalovirus infection. TCRdb called the reads again in MiXCR, with one record for every CDR3 protein. The sample records about 700,000 distinct CDR3 sequences, roughly a third being singletons. No cognate antigen is known for these TCRs. This sample comprised cultured PBMCs, obtained from culture after CMV antigen stimulation. Receptors were obtained from a human donor in good health (CMV status not recorded). Some clones in this sample may be carry-over from other donors' samples.

This clonotype was recorded many times. The J gene is TRBJ2-1, the V gene TRBV7-2; TRBD2 is a possible D gene (6 bases). Trimming took off 5 bases at V and 7 bases at J, with 15 bases between the two ends. CDR3 length: 14 residues. Germline V CDR1 and CDR2: SGHTA, FQGNSA. For the CDR3, the DNA is TGTGCCAGCAGCGACCGACTAGTACCTAATGAGCAGTTCTTC. Protein: CASSDRLVPNEQFF.

This clonotype was picked up many times. The V and J genes are TRBV7-2 and TRBJ2-5; D is uncertain. Trimming left V 4 bases short and J 1 base short, with 13 bases between. From germline, CDR1 is SGHTA and CDR2 FQGNSA. CDR3 size: 15 residues. CDR3 sequence reads: CASSSGRFFQETQYF. The CDR3 DNA reads TGTGCCAGCAGCTCAGGACGGTTTTTCCAAGAGACCCAGTACTTC.

V gene TRBV20-1 combines with J gene TRBJ1-3, with no clear D. V was shortened by 2 bases and J by 1 base, with 9 bases between the two germline ends. This CDR3 is 14 amino acids long. The germline V gene has CDR1 DFQATT and CDR2 SNEGSKA (reference sequence). The CDR3 region is CSARRSESGNTIYF. The DNA of the CDR3 is TGCAGTGCTAGAAGGAGTGAGTCTGGAAACACCATATATTTT.

This clonotype was seen at least ten times. This sequence joins TRBV7-2 and TRBJ2-1, with 11 bases fitting TRBD2. This CDR3 comprises 15 residues. The ends lost 3 bases at V and 4 bases at J; junction bases unmatched: 2. The germline gives CDR1 SGHTA, CDR2 FQGNSA. The CDR3 bases are TGTGCCAGCAGCTTGGGACTAGCGGAGTACAATGAGCAGTTCTTC. It encodes CASSLGLAEYNEQFF.

The chain recombines TRBV7-9 with TRBJ1-4, with D uncertain. The germline CDR1 and CDR2 sequences are SEHNR and FQNEAQ (reference sequence). Trimming stripped 1 base from V and 3 bases from J, with 6 bases between. The length of the CDR3 is 14 residues. The CDR3 nucleotides read TGTGCCAGCAGCTTAGGCGGGGCTAATGAAAAACTGTTTTTT. The encoded protein is CASSLGGANEKLFF.

This clonotype was recorded once. J is TRBJ2-1 and V is TRBV20-1; perhaps TRBD1 as D (6 bases). Germline CDR1 is DFQATT and CDR2 is SNEGSKA (reference sequence). V lost 5 bases and J 10 bases, leaving 12 bases between the germline ends. This CDR3 is built from 11 residues. The CDR3: CSASGRGEQFF. The CDR3 region has the DNA TGCAGTGCTTCCGGCAGGGGAGAGCAGTTCTTC.

The gene calls are TRBV2 and TRBJ1-4; no clear D gene. The CDR3 totals 15 residues. V lost 1 base and J lost 4, with 10 bases in between. From germline, CDR1 is SNHLY and CDR2 FYNNEI. The CDR3 is CASSEDGQNNEKLFF. The CDR3 DNA reads as TGTGCCAGCAGTGAAGATGGGCAGAATAATGAAAAACTGTTTTTT.

This clonotype was observed a single time. This sequence joins TRBV4-3 and TRBJ1-5, with a weak D call TRBD1 (5 bases). CDR1 and CDR2 from the germline V gene are LGHNA and YSLEER. Trimming took 1 base from V and 3 from J, leaving 10 bases between them. The CDR3 has 15 residues. The CDR3 DNA is TGCGCCAGCAGCCAAGCGACGGGGCTCAATCAGCCCCAGCATTTT. Translating it yields CASSQATGLNQPQHF.

This sequence joins TRBV15 and TRBJ2-1, with a weak D call TRBD2 (6 bases). The CDR3 runs to 13 residues. Trimming stripped 3 bases from V and 7 bases from J, with 10 bases between. The germline CDR1 and CDR2 sequences are LNHNV and YYDKDF (reference sequence). For the CDR3, the DNA is TGTGCCACCAGCAGGGGAGGTCGGAATGAGCAGTTCTTC. Its translation: CATSRGGRNEQFF.

The genes are TRBV7-9 and TRBJ1-3; no firm D call. The V end was cut by 5 bases, the J end by 5 bases, with 7 bases between. CDR3 length: 12 residues. Germline V CDR1 and CDR2: SEHNR, FQNEAQ (reference sequence). CDR3 sequence: CASSLQRNTIYF. CDR3 sequence (DNA): TGTGCCAGCAGCCTACAAAGAAACACCATATATTTT.

This clonotype was counted only a few times. The rearrangement uses TRBV10-3 and TRBJ2-7; D is unclear. The CDR3 length is 13 residues. Germline values: CDR1 ENHRY, CDR2 SYGVKD. Trimming shortened V by 4 bases and J by 3 bases, and 10 bases separated the two germline ends. The CDR3 loop is CAISGGRDYEQYF. DNA for the CDR3: TGTGCCATCAGTGGAGGTAGGGACTACGAGCAGTACTTC.

The chain has TRBV12-3 or TRBV12-4 and TRBJ1-1, with a tentative D call TRBD1 (6 bases). V gave up 7 bases and J gave up 0 bases, with 9 bases separating them. The CDR3 length is 13 residues. The CDR3 DNA reads TGTGCCAGCACTACAGGGTTGAACACTGAAGCTTTCTTT. Translating gives CASTTGLNTEAFF.

This chain links TRBV12-3 or TRBV12-4 with TRBJ1-5, with D unresolved. The CDR3 sequence is 15 residues long. The V gene lost 1 base and the J gene lost 7 bases, with 14 bases spanning the gap. The CDR3 DNA reads TGTGCCAGCAGTTTAGGACCCGGGAAGTCCCAGCCCCAGCATTTT. It codes for CASSLGPGKSQPQHF.

The chain uses TRBV10-3 and TRBJ2-3; TRBD2 matches at 8 bases. The V gene end was trimmed by 8 bases and the J gene end by 2 bases; junction bases not matched to a gene: 12. Germline V gene sequence: CDR1 ENHRY, CDR2 SYGVKD. This CDR3 comprises 16 residues. CDR3 amino acids: CAIRPPGGGSTDTQYF. CDR3 bases: TGTGCCATCCGCCCTCCCGGCGGGGGGTCCACAGATACGCAGTATTTT.